The source of this T cell receptor beta chain is a study of blood T cell repertoires in COVID-19. Study information: Sites in the United States, Italy and Spain provided acute and convalescent COVID-19 samples.

Generated by immunoSEQ multiplex PCR, the TCRdb table keeps only in-frame clones and is missing some. The top ten clones hold about 3% of a sample with hundreds of thousands of clones, 88% of them seen once. Allocation to cohorts depended on clinical history reported by the participants. The sample consisted of PBMCs or T cells enriched from blood (not recorded which). The sequence was obtained from a woman between 50 and 59 years old who had recovered from COVID-19.

CDR3 nucleotide sequence: TGCGCCAGCAGCCCGACAGGGTCATCAGGAAACACCATATATTTT. This gives the protein CASSPTGSSGNTIYF. This rearrangement joins TRBV5-1 to TRBJ1-3; 7 bases match TRBD1. The CDR3 has 15 amino acids. V was pared by 4 bases and J by 4 bases, with 8 bases of the junction left unmatched. CDR1 and CDR2 (germline): SGHRS, YFSETQ.